Shown below are 21 T cell receptor beta chains from a single sample sequenced in a study of CD8 T cells in Susac syndrome. After extraction with the RNeasy kit, 0.5 to 1 ug of the RNA was reverse transcribed using random hexamers. MiXCR, run by TCRdb on the immunoSEQ multiplex PCR reads, gives a single entry per CDR3 protein. The sample carries around 230,000 distinct CDR3 sequences, 95% recorded once. Sequencing was carried out using CD4+ T cells from PBMCs. These receptor sequences come from a human donor with multiple sclerosis.

This sequence joins TRBV20-1 and TRBJ2-7; TRBD1 or TRBD2 may be the D gene (5 bases each). This CDR3 contains 13 residues. CDR1 and CDR2 (germline): DFQATT, SNEGSKA (reference sequence). Trimming stripped 2 bases from V and 4 bases from J, with 12 bases between. The CDR3 DNA follows: TGCAGTGCTAGACAGGGACCGACGTACGAGCAGTACTTC. This encodes CSARQGPTYEQYF.

This sequence joins TRBV3-1 and TRBJ2-1; 9 nucleotides match TRBD2. CDR1 and CDR2 (germline): LGHDT, YNNKEL (reference sequence). Losses at the gene ends were 4 bases for V and 4 bases for J; bases not matched to a gene: 5. The CDR3 sequence is 15 residues long. The CDR3 sequence is CASSPQRGAYNEQFF. The DNA of the CDR3 is TGTGCCAGCAGCCCCCAGCGGGGGGCTTACAATGAGCAGTTCTTC.

The rearrangement links TRBV14 to TRBJ1-2, with 7 bases fitting TRBD1. This CDR3 comprises 16 residues. The V and J ends lost 2 bases and 2 bases, in that order; junction bases with no gene match: 8. Germline CDR1 reads SGHDN; CDR2 reads FVKESK. In DNA, the CDR3 is TGTGCCAGCAGCCAATACCCGACAGGGAGGAACTATGGCTACACCTTC. Translated: CASSQYPTGRNYGYTF.

This sequence joins TRBV15 and TRBJ2-2; the D call may be TRBD1 or TRBD2 (6 bases each). Germline V gene lookup returns CDR1 LNHNV and CDR2 YYDKDF (reference sequence). The CDR3 runs 18 residues. V dropped 5 bases and J dropped 2 bases, with 21 bases sitting between them. CDR3 DNA sequence: TGTGCCACCAGCCACGTTTGGTTGGCGGGGACAAACACCGGGGAGCTGTTTTTT. Translation: CATSHVWLAGTNTGELFF.

The V and J genes are TRBV13 and TRBJ2-1; D possibly matches TRBD1 or TRBD2 (5 bases each). The CDR3 consists of 17 residues. Germline V lookup: CDR1 PRHDT, CDR2 FYEKMQ (reference sequence). With 5 bases removed from V and 4 bases from J, the gap between germline ends came to 21 bases. CDR3 nucleotide sequence: TGTGCCAGCAGCCTCGCCCTTACTAGGGGACGATACAATGAGCAGTTCTTC. Amino acids: CASSLALTRGRYNEQFF.

The chain is built from TRBV24-1 and TRBJ2-3; D might be TRBD1 (5 bases). In germline, CDR1 is KGHDR, CDR2 SFDVKD. The CDR3 spans 13 residues. The V and J ends lost 5 bases and 4 bases respectively, with 9 bases between them. In DNA form, the CDR3 reads TGTGCCACCAGTGCCAGGGTCCCAGATACGCAGTATTTT. This encodes CATSARVPDTQYF.

The chain has TRBV15 and TRBJ2-1; tentative D call: TRBD2 (6 bases). The CDR3 spans 15 residues. In germline, CDR1 is LNHNV, CDR2 YYDKDF (reference sequence). Trimming stripped 5 bases from V and 4 bases from J, with 15 bases between. The CDR3 protein is CATSPIADTYNEQFF. CDR3 in DNA: TGTGCCACCAGCCCGATAGCGGATACTTACAATGAGCAGTTCTTC.

V is TRBV29-1 and J is TRBJ2-2, with D unclear. Trimming left V 2 bases short and J 8 bases short, with 6 bases between. There are 11 residues in the CDR3. Germline lookup yields CDR1 SQVTM and CDR2 ANQGSEA. CDR3 in amino acids: CSVERFGELFF. The CDR3 region has the DNA TGCAGCGTTGAACGTTTTGGGGAGCTGTTTTTT.

The rearrangement links TRBV20-1 to TRBJ2-2; 7 bases fit TRBD1. With V trimmed by 6 bases and J by 0 bases, 7 bases remained unmatched. This CDR3 contains 15 residues. CDR1 and CDR2 from the germline V gene are DFQATT and SNEGSKA (reference sequence). CDR3 DNA: TGCAGTGCACGGGACAGTAAGACGAACACCGGGGAGCTGTTTTTT. This encodes CSARDSKTNTGELFF.

The chain combines TRBV4-2 with TRBJ1-1, with TRBD1 matching 7 bases. The ends lost 4 bases at V and 0 bases at J; junction bases unmatched: 11. Germline V gene sequence: CDR1 LGHNA, CDR2 YNFKEQ. CDR3 length: 17 amino acids. The CDR3 region is CASSLGTVSMMNTEAFF. The CDR3, as DNA: TGTGCCAGCAGCCTCGGGACAGTTAGCATGATGAACACTGAAGCTTTCTTT.

The chain couples TRBV3-1 to TRBJ1-1, with a possible D match to TRBD1 (6 bases). The V end lost 4 bases, the J end lost 8 bases, and 11 bases lay between the germline ends. The CDR3 extends over 12 amino acids. Germline lookup yields CDR1 LGHDT and CDR2 YNNKEL (reference sequence). The CDR3 region is CASSRRGREAFF. CDR3 in DNA: TGTGCCAGCAGCCGCAGGGGCAGGGAAGCTTTCTTT.

V and J are TRBV20-1 and TRBJ1-1; D is unresolved. Trimming stripped 6 bases from V and 6 bases from J, with 11 bases between. CDR3 length: 11 residues. Germline CDR1 is DFQATT and CDR2 is SNEGSKA (reference sequence). The CDR3 loop reads CSAAPGAEAFF. The CDR3 bases are TGCAGTGCCGCCCCAGGCGCTGAAGCTTTCTTT.

The rearrangement joins TRBV30 to TRBJ1-2, with 11 bases fitting TRBD1. CDR3 size: 13 residues. CDR1 is GTSNPN and CDR2 is SVGIG in the germline V gene (reference sequence). Trimming removed 2 bases from V and 8 bases from J; junction bases left unmatched: 4. Written as DNA, the CDR3 is TGTGCCTGGAGTACCAGGACAGGGGGCGGCTACACCTTC. This encodes CAWSTRTGGGYTF.

The rearrangement uses TRBV29-1 and TRBJ2-7, with D possibly being TRBD1 or TRBD2 (5 bases each). Germline-derived CDR1 and CDR2 are SQVTM and ANQGSEA. The CDR3 runs 12 residues. V was pared by 4 bases and J by 2 bases, with 9 bases between. In DNA form, the CDR3 reads TGCAGCGTTGTCGAGGGGACCTACGAGCAGTACTTC. Protein sequence: CSVVEGTYEQYF.

The chain combines TRBV5-1 with TRBJ2-3, with 9 bases lining up with TRBD2. Germline trimming cut 0 bases from V and 0 bases from J; bases unmatched to any gene: 2. CDR1 is SGHRS, CDR2 YFSETQ, per germline. The CDR3 sequence is 16 residues long. The CDR3 DNA sequence: TGCGCCAGCAGCTTGGAGACTAGCGGTAGCACAGATACGCAGTATTTT. Translating gives CASSLETSGSTDTQYF.

V gene TRBV9 combines with J gene TRBJ2-3; D is ambiguous. V dropped 1 base and J dropped 4 bases, with 10 bases sitting between them. This CDR3 is built from 14 residues. Germline CDR1 is SGDLS and CDR2 is YYNGEE. In nucleotides, the CDR3 is TGTGCCAGCAGCGTAATCGGCCGCCCAGATACGCAGTATTTT. This encodes CASSVIGRPDTQYF.

The V gene is TRBV14, the J gene TRBJ2-5, with 10 bases aligning to TRBD1. V lost 6 bases, J lost 4 bases, and 11 bases stayed unmatched. The CDR3 is made up of 16 amino acids. Germline loops: CDR1 SGHDN, CDR2 FVKESK. The CDR3 region is CASSPDRGRLRETQYF. DNA of the CDR3: TGTGCCAGCAGTCCTGACAGGGGGCGTCTCCGAGAGACCCAGTACTTC.

The CDR3: CASSLRRRMTNEKLFF. Written as DNA, the CDR3 is TGTGCCAGCAGCTTGCGGCGCAGGATGACTAATGAAAAACTGTTTTTT. The chain is built from TRBV5-6 and TRBJ1-4; no clear D. Germline V CDR1 and CDR2: SGHDT, YYEEEE. V shed 1 base and J shed 2 bases, with 12 bases lying between them. The CDR3 length is 16 residues.

The V call is TRBV28, the J call TRBJ2-3, with a tentative D call TRBD2 (5 bases). Germline assignment: CDR1 MDHEN and CDR2 SYDVKM. Trimming shortened V by 3 bases and J by 10 bases, and 8 bases separated the two germline ends. The CDR3 covers 11 residues. CDR3 loop: CASSFGVAQYF. CDR3 nucleotide sequence: TGTGCCAGCAGTTTCGGGGTCGCGCAGTATTTT. The whole variable domain, filled in from reference TRBV28 and TRBJ2-3, reads DVKVTQSSRYLVKRTGEKVFLECVQDMDHENMFWYRQDPGLGLRLIYFSYDVKMKEKGDIPEGYSVSREKKERFSLILESASTNQTSMYLCASSFGVAQYFGPGTRLTVL.

The gene calls are TRBV20-1 and TRBJ2-1; TRBD2 matches at 9 bases. Germline-derived CDR1 and CDR2 are DFQATT and SNEGSKA (reference sequence). The CDR3 runs 14 residues. V lost 3 bases, J lost 7 bases, and 7 bases stayed unmatched. The CDR3 sequence: CSASPSGAGNEQFF. Written as DNA, the CDR3 is TGCAGTGCTAGCCCTAGCGGGGCGGGGAATGAGCAGTTCTTC.

A few counts support this clonotype. The chain employs TRBV12-3 or TRBV12-4 and TRBJ2-3; no firm D call. The CDR3 has 13 amino acids. The V end lost 1 base, the J end lost 1 base, and 3 bases lay between the germline ends. CDR3 in amino acids: CASSLDGTDTQYF. In DNA form, the CDR3 reads TGTGCCAGCAGTTTAGACGGCACAGATACGCAGTATTTT.